The 21 T cell receptor beta chains below all came from one sample that was sequenced in a study of T cell responses to AZD1222 COVID-19 vaccine. Profiled with immunoSEQ multiplex PCR; TCRdb holds only in-frame clones, not every one. The table has roughly 180,000 clones, 85% to 95% seen once; the top ten hold roughly 1%. Sequencing used peripheral blood, obtained 28 days after the second dose of the MenACWY control vaccine. The receptors here all came from an adult who received the MenACWY meningococcal vaccine as a control.

In this sample, this clone turned up once. The V call is TRBV25-1, the J call TRBJ1-3, with 7 bases lining up with TRBD1. Germline values: CDR1 MGHDK, CDR2 SYGVNS. V lost 1 base, J lost 4 bases, and 13 bases stayed unmatched. CDR3 length: 18 residues. CDR3 nucleotide sequence: TGTGCCAGCAGTGAATCGGGGAGGGGGCCGCAACTAGGAAACACCATATATTTT. It translates to CASSESGRGPQLGNTIYF.

The chain joins TRBV7-9 to TRBJ1-1; D might be TRBD1 (5 bases). Deletions cut 1 base from V and 4 bases from J, with 13 bases between. The CDR3 is 15 amino acids. Germline V gives CDR1 SEHNR, CDR2 FQNEAQ (reference sequence). CDR3 region: CASSLDTGLGTEAFF. In DNA form, the CDR3 reads TGTGCCAGCAGCTTAGATACGGGGCTTGGCACTGAAGCTTTCTTT.

The CDR3 coding sequence is TGCGCCAGCAGTGGGGACAGGGAAGCTTTCTTT. Its protein product is CASSGDREAFF. The J gene is TRBJ1-1, the V gene TRBV10-2; 8 nucleotides match TRBD1. V shed 4 bases and J 8 bases; nucleotides not matched to a gene: 0. CDR1 and CDR2 from the germline V gene are WSHSY and SAAADI. The CDR3 totals 11 residues.

Concerning this clone itself: Other nucleotide sequences in the sample specify the same CDR3. The CDR3, as DNA: TGTGCCAGCAGCTTTATTGAAGAAAAACTGTTTTTT. Amino acid sequence: CASSFIEEKLFF. The V call is TRBV7-9, the J call TRBJ1-4; D unclear. Trimming cost V 3 bases and J 8 bases, with 7 bases left between them. CDR3 length equals 12 residues. Germline V gives CDR1 SEHNR, CDR2 FQNEAQ (reference sequence).

This CDR3 reads CASSVVSGGNEQFF. CDR3 coding DNA: TGTGCCAGCAGCGTAGTATCAGGGGGGAATGAGCAGTTCTTC. This chain uses TRBV9 with TRBJ2-1, with a weak D call TRBD1 (7 bases). The CDR3 runs to 14 residues. Germline V gives CDR1 SGDLS, CDR2 YYNGEE. Trimming removed 0 bases from V and 7 bases from J, with 11 bases in between.

V and J are TRBV2 and TRBJ1-1; 7 bases are shared with TRBD1. The germline gives CDR1 SNHLY, CDR2 FYNNEI. The ends lost 4 bases at V and 6 bases at J; junction bases unmatched: 8. This CDR3 is built from 14 residues. CDR3 coding DNA: TGTGCCAGCAGTGTCCCGACAGGGACAGCTGAAGCTTTCTTT. Its protein is CASSVPTGTAEAFF.

CDR3 sequence reads: CASSYTGYGYTF. CDR3 DNA: TGTGCCAGCAGTTACACAGGCTATGGCTACACCTTC. V usage is TRBV6-2 or TRBV6-3 and J usage is TRBJ1-2, with D tentatively TRBD1 (5 bases). The V and J ends lost 2 bases and 4 bases respectively, with 5 bases between them. This CDR3 spans 12 amino acids. In germline, CDR1 is MNHEY, CDR2 SVGEGT.

The rearrangement joins TRBV28 to TRBJ1-1, with D unclear. Germline CDR1 is MDHEN and CDR2 is SYDVKM. This CDR3 region has 14 residues. Trimming took 1 base from V and 6 from J, leaving 12 bases between them. The chain's CDR3 is CASSLFQVGAEAFF. As DNA, the CDR3 is TGTGCCAGCAGTTTATTCCAGGTTGGGGCTGAAGCTTTCTTT.

In its sample, this clone was seen many times. The gene calls are TRBV7-9 and TRBJ2-2; D call uncertain. The germline V gene has CDR1 SEHNR and CDR2 FQNEAQ (reference sequence). The CDR3 extends over 14 amino acids. Trimming removed 1 base at V and 1 base at J, with 4 bases between. DNA of the CDR3: TGTGCCAGCAGCTTAGTCCTGAACACCGGGGAGCTGTTTTTT. Translated, it gives CASSLVLNTGELFF.

This rearrangement joins TRBV4-2 to TRBJ1-2; D possibly corresponds to TRBD1 (6 bases). CDR3 length equals 13 residues. Trimming removed 4 bases at V and 6 bases at J, with 12 bases between. The germline V gene encodes CDR1 LGHNA and CDR2 YNFKEQ. CDR3: CASSPGGGHGYTF. DNA for the CDR3: TGTGCCAGCAGCCCCGGAGGGGGGCATGGCTACACCTTC.

The chain employs TRBV2 and TRBJ2-2, with D perhaps matching TRBD1 (5 bases). This CDR3 contains 15 residues. V was pared by 9 bases and J by 0 bases, with 14 bases between. Germline V gene lookup returns CDR1 SNHLY and CDR2 FYNNEI. The CDR3 DNA follows: TGTGCCAGTTCTAAACAGGACCCGAACACCGGGGAGCTGTTTTTT. This gives the protein CASSKQDPNTGELFF.

This rearrangement joins TRBV7-2 to TRBJ1-1; D possibly corresponds to TRBD1 (6 bases). V lost 3 bases, J lost 8 bases, and 10 bases lay in between. Looked up from germline, CDR1 is SGHTA and CDR2 is FQGNSA. The length of the CDR3 is 12 residues. The CDR3 DNA sequence: TGTGCCAGCAGCTTGGTCCAGGGGGAAGCTTTCTTT. Translating gives CASSLVQGEAFF.

The chain uses TRBV6-2 or TRBV6-3 and TRBJ1-5, with D possibly TRBD1 on 6 matching bases. CDR1 and CDR2 from the germline V gene are MNHEY and SVGEGT. This CDR3 is 15 amino acids long. V lost 3 bases to trimming and J lost 3 bases, with 12 bases between them. The CDR3 DNA follows: TGTGCCAGCAGTTATGGCGGGACAAACAATCAGCCCCAGCATTTT. Its translation is CASSYGGTNNQPQHF.

This clone was counted a few times. The chain is built from TRBV10-3 and TRBJ2-3; TRBD2 agrees at 10 bases. CDR1 and CDR2 (germline): ENHRY, SYGVKD. CDR3 length equals 15 residues. The V and J ends lost 2 bases and 6 bases, in that order; junction bases with no gene match: 5. Here the CDR3 reads CAISETLAGADTQYF. CDR3 bases: TGTGCCATCAGTGAGACCCTAGCGGGGGCTGATACGCAGTATTTT.

This clone showed up just once. This sequence joins TRBV4-1 and TRBJ2-5; D is perhaps TRBD2 (5 bases). V lost 1 base and J 1 base, leaving 13 bases between the germline ends. The CDR3 runs 16 residues. Germline V gene data show CDR1 as MGHRA and CDR2 as YSYEKL. The CDR3 loop reads CASSQAFPRGQETQYF. The DNA of the CDR3 is TGCGCCAGCAGCCAAGCTTTCCCTCGGGGCCAAGAGACCCAGTACTTC.

The chain couples TRBV6-5 to TRBJ1-2; D is perhaps TRBD1 (5 bases). Germline assignment: CDR1 MNHEY and CDR2 SVGAGI. The CDR3 sequence is 15 residues long. Trimming cost V 6 bases and J 4 bases, with 18 bases left between them. The DNA for the CDR3 is TGTGCCAGCAGACGGGGACGGAATACCGCCTATGGCTACACCTTC. It codes for CASRRGRNTAYGYTF.

The CDR3 DNA reads as TGTGCCAGCAGCACACCCCTTCCAGGGACGACCCAGTACTTC. This sequence encodes CASSTPLPGTTQYF. V gene TRBV5-6 combines with J gene TRBJ2-5; D possibly uses TRBD1 or TRBD2 (5 bases each). The CDR3 covers 14 residues. Trimming stripped 4 bases from V and 7 bases from J, with 17 bases between. Germline CDR1 reads SGHDT; CDR2 reads YYEEEE.

This clone was seen only once. V is TRBV12-5 and J is TRBJ1-3, with unresolved D. Germline CDR1 LGHNT, CDR2 FRNRAP. V was pared by 0 bases and J by 0 bases, with 9 bases between. The CDR3 totals 16 residues. The CDR3 reads CASGLVLGFSGNTIYF. As DNA, the CDR3 is TGTGCTAGTGGTTTGGTACTAGGTTTCTCTGGAAACACCATATATTTT.

The CDR3 loop reads CASSLQGTGNTIYF. In DNA, the CDR3 is TGTGCCAGCAGCTTGCAGGGGACGGGGAACACCATATATTTT. The chain uses TRBV5-4 and TRBJ1-3; a weak D match, TRBD1 (6 bases). The CDR3 runs 14 residues. Trimming left V 1 base short and J 7 bases short, with 12 bases between. Germline lookup yields CDR1 SGHNT and CDR2 YYREEE (reference sequence).

CDR3 DNA sequence: TGCGCCAGCAGCTGGACAGGGGAAACCGGGGAGCTGTTTTTT. This codes for CASSWTGETGELFF. The chain recombines TRBV5-1 with TRBJ2-2, with TRBD1 matching over 9 bases. Germline loops: CDR1 SGHRS, CDR2 YFSETQ. J lost 5 bases, V lost 3 bases, and 2 bases had no gene match. The CDR3 covers 14 residues.

The chain joins TRBV19 to TRBJ2-3; TRBD2 might be the D (5 bases). This CDR3 has 16 residues. The V and J ends lost 3 bases and 4 bases respectively, with 17 bases between them. Per the germline V gene, CDR1 is LNHDA and CDR2 is SQIVND (reference sequence). CDR3 in DNA: TGTGCCAGTAGTATGAGGGTTGGCAGAGGCTCAGATACGCAGTATTTT. Encoded protein: CASSMRVGRGSDTQYF.